This T cell receptor (beta chain) was obtained from a study of blood T cell repertoires in COVID-19. Whole-study context: The samples span acute and convalescent COVID-19 from the United States, Italy and Spain.

Assay: immunoSEQ multiplex PCR; the TCRdb copy retains only in-frame clones and omits some. The sample has about 150,000 clones; around 87% are singletons. The CDR3 has 17 residues. Germline lookup yields CDR1 SGHTA and CDR2 FQGNSA. V lost 0 bases and J lost 0, with 12 bases in between. This TCR was sampled from a woman aged 50 to 60 with active or convalescent COVID-19. The chain employs TRBV7-2 and TRBJ2-4; D is uncertain. Specimen: peripheral blood. CDR3 amino acids: CASSLARSDSAKNIQYF. The CDR3 nucleotides are TGTGCCAGCAGCTTAGCCCGGTCCGACTCAGCCAAAAACATTCAGTACTTC.